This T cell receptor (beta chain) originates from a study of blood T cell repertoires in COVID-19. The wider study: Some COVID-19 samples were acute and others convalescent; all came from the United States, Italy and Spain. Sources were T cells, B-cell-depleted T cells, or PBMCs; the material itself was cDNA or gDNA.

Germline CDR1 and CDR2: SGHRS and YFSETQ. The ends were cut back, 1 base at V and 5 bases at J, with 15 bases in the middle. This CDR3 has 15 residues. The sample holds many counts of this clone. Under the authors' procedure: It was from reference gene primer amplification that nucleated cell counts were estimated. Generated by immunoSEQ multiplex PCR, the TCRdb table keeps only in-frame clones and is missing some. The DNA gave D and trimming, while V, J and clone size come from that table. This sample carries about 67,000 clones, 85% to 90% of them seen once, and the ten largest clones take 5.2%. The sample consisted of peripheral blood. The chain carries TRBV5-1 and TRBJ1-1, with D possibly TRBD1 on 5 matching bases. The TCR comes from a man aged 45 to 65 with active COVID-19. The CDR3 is CASSLSLGGGTEAFF. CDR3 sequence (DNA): TGCGCCAGCAGCTTGAGCCTGGGGGGAGGGACTGAAGCTTTCTTT.